Listed below are T cell receptor beta chains from one sample, sequenced in a study of blood T cell repertoires in COVID-19. Generated by immunoSEQ multiplex PCR, the TCRdb table keeps only in-frame clones and is missing some. The sample contains roughly 500,000 clones, more than 85% of which appear only once. The source material was PBMCs or T cells enriched from blood (not recorded which). These TCRs come from a woman aged 55 to 70 who had recovered from COVID-19. CDR3s include the opening cysteine and the closing phenylalanine or tryptophan. D genes are given only for firm matches. The size entry is marked missing in some rows and otherwise reads once, few, many or a size class.

v_call: TRBV7-2
j_call: TRBJ2-3
clone_size: .
d_call: .
cdr3_nt: TGTGCCAGCAGCCCGCCAGGGAGCACAGATACGCAGTATTTT
cdr3_aa: CASSPPGSTDTQYF

v_call: TRBV7-8
j_call: TRBJ1-4
clone_size: .
d_call: .
cdr3_nt: TGTGCCAGCAGCTTAGTTATCGGGGGGCCTAATGAAAAACTGTTTTTT
cdr3_aa: CASSLVIGGPNEKLFF

v_call: TRBV15
j_call: TRBJ2-2
clone_size: .
d_call: .
cdr3_nt: TGTGCCACCAGCACCCAAGCCGGGAACACCGGGGAGCTGTTTTTT
cdr3_aa: CATSTQAGNTGELFF

v_call: TRBV30
j_call: TRBJ1-2
clone_size: .
d_call: TRBD1
cdr3_nt: TGTGCCTGGAGTGTACGGGGGACAGGGACCTCTGGCTACACCTTC
cdr3_aa: CAWSVRGTGTSGYTF

v_call: TRBV27
j_call: TRBJ1-1
clone_size: .
d_call: .
cdr3_nt: TGTGCCAGCAGTTTACGAGGGTTGAACACTGAAGCTTTCTTT
cdr3_aa: CASSLRGLNTEAFF

v_call: TRBV9
j_call: TRBJ1-3
clone_size: few
d_call: .
cdr3_nt: TGTGCCAGCAGCAGAGACACCCTCTCTGGAAACACCATATATTTT
cdr3_aa: CASSRDTLSGNTIYF

v_call: TRBV20-1
j_call: TRBJ1-2
clone_size: .
d_call: .
cdr3_nt: TGCAGTGCTACAGATGGCTACACCTTC
cdr3_aa: CSATDGYTF

v_call: TRBV5-1
j_call: TRBJ2-7
clone_size: .
d_call: TRBD1
cdr3_nt: TGCGCCAGCAGCGGGGACAGGGGGCCGGTACGCTACGAGCAGTACTTC
cdr3_aa: CASSGDRGPVRYEQYF

v_call: TRBV6-1
j_call: TRBJ1-6
clone_size: .
d_call: TRBD1
cdr3_nt: TGTGCCAGCAGTGAGAGGGACAGGGCCCTTTATAATTCACCCCTCCACTTT
cdr3_aa: CASSERDRALYNSPLHF

v_call: TRBV15
j_call: TRBJ2-1
clone_size: once
d_call: .
cdr3_nt: TGTGCCACCAGCAGTCTGATCTCAGGTGGTGAGCAGTTCTTC
cdr3_aa: CATSSLISGGEQFF

v_call: TRBV5-6
j_call: TRBJ2-1
clone_size: .
d_call: TRBD2
cdr3_nt: TGTGCCAGCAGTATGGGGGGGTTAGGGTTCCCATTAGGAAATGAGCAGTTCTTC
cdr3_aa: CASSMGGLGFPLGNEQFF

v_call: TRBV5-4
j_call: TRBJ1-1
clone_size: once
d_call: .
cdr3_nt: TGTGCCAGCAGCTCCTCGGTGGCGGTCACTGAAGCTTTCTTT
cdr3_aa: CASSSSVAVTEAFF

v_call: TRBV7-9
j_call: TRBJ1-2
clone_size: .
d_call: .
cdr3_nt: TGTGCCAGCAGTTACGGGACATTTAACTATGGCTACACCTTC
cdr3_aa: CASSYGTFNYGYTF

v_call: TRBV3-1/TRBV3-2
j_call: TRBJ1-2
clone_size: .
d_call: TRBD1
cdr3_nt: TGTGCCAGCAGCCGAGGACAGGGGGGCGACTATGGCTACACCTTC
cdr3_aa: CASSRGQGGDYGYTF

v_call: TRBV18
j_call: TRBJ1-2
clone_size: .
d_call: .
cdr3_nt: TGTGCCAGCTCACCACTCGAGGCGGGAGCTAACTATGGCTACACCTTC
cdr3_aa: CASSPLEAGANYGYTF

v_call: TRBV19
j_call: TRBJ1-6
clone_size: .
d_call: .
cdr3_nt: TGTGCCAGTAGTATGATGGCAGGCCTACGAAATTCACCCCTCCACTTT
cdr3_aa: CASSMMAGLRNSPLHF

v_call: TRBV3-1/TRBV3-2
j_call: TRBJ2-1
clone_size: .
d_call: TRBD2
cdr3_nt: TGTGCCAGCAGCCGCGGACTAGCGGGGGGGTCTACGCTGTTCTTC
cdr3_aa: CASSRGLAGGSTLFF

v_call: TRBV7-2
j_call: TRBJ1-3
clone_size: .
d_call: TRBD1
cdr3_nt: TGTGCCAGCAGCTTAGCGATGGACAGGGTCGGAAACACCATATATTTT
cdr3_aa: CASSLAMDRVGNTIYF

v_call: TRBV28
j_call: TRBJ1-4
clone_size: .
d_call: .
cdr3_nt: TGTGCCAGCAGCCCCCCCGGAGCAACTAATGAAAAACTGTTTTTT
cdr3_aa: CASSPPGATNEKLFF

v_call: TRBV6-5
j_call: TRBJ1-5
clone_size: .
d_call: .
cdr3_nt: TGTGCCAGCAGTTACTCCTCCCCCCCAGGGAATCAGCCCCAGCATTTT
cdr3_aa: CASSYSSPPGNQPQHF

v_call: TRBV27
j_call: TRBJ1-5
clone_size: once
d_call: .
cdr3_nt: TGTGCCAGCAGCCCTGACAGATCCAATCAGCCCCAGCATTTT
cdr3_aa: CASSPDRSNQPQHF

v_call: TRBV6-1
j_call: TRBJ1-1
clone_size: .
d_call: .
cdr3_nt: TGTGCCAGCAGTGCAGCGGGGCCCTACACTGAAGCTTTCTTT
cdr3_aa: CASSAAGPYTEAFF

v_call: TRBV19
j_call: TRBJ2-7
clone_size: .
d_call: TRBD1
cdr3_nt: TGTGCCAGTAGGGAGACAGGGGCGCCCTACGAGCAGTACTTC
cdr3_aa: CASRETGAPYEQYF

v_call: TRBV5-6
j_call: TRBJ1-2
clone_size: .
d_call: TRBD1
cdr3_nt: TGTGCCAGCAGCCCCGGACAGGGCAGGGGGTATGGCTACACCTTC
cdr3_aa: CASSPGQGRGYGYTF

v_call: TRBV23-1
j_call: TRBJ1-1
clone_size: .
d_call: .
cdr3_nt: TGCGCCAGCAGTCAATGGTCCGGGGGGCGCGGAACTGAAGCTTTCTTT
cdr3_aa: CASSQWSGGRGTEAFF

v_call: TRBV4-1
j_call: TRBJ2-2
clone_size: .
d_call: .
cdr3_nt: TGCGCCAGCAGCCACCCCACTAGGAACACCGGGGAGCTGTTTTTT
cdr3_aa: CASSHPTRNTGELFF

v_call: TRBV7-9
j_call: TRBJ2-1
clone_size: .
d_call: TRBD1
cdr3_nt: TGTGCCAGCAGCCGGTCGACAGGGGATGTGTTCTTC
cdr3_aa: CASSRSTGDVFF

v_call: TRBV20-1
j_call: TRBJ1-4
clone_size: .
d_call: .
cdr3_nt: TGCAGTGCTAGTGGGCTTGCAACTAATGAAAAACTGTTTTTT
cdr3_aa: CSASGLATNEKLFF

v_call: TRBV7-2
j_call: TRBJ1-3
clone_size: .
d_call: .
cdr3_nt: TGTGCCAGCAGCACTACCTCTGGAAACACCATATATTTT
cdr3_aa: CASSTTSGNTIYF

v_call: TRBV7-2
j_call: TRBJ1-1
clone_size: .
d_call: .
cdr3_nt: TGTGCCAGCAGCCCGCCGGGACGGGGCCGGGGGACTGAAGCTTTCTTT
cdr3_aa: CASSPPGRGRGTEAFF

v_call: TRBV6-5
j_call: TRBJ1-2
clone_size: once
d_call: TRBD1
cdr3_nt: TGTGCCAGCAGTTCGACAGGGGGAAAATATGGCTACACCTTC
cdr3_aa: CASSSTGGKYGYTF

v_call: TRBV4-1
j_call: TRBJ2-1
clone_size: .
d_call: TRBD1
cdr3_nt: TGCGCCAGCACCCCCCAGGGGCAGGGGGCTGGGTCCTACAATGAGCAGTTCTTC
cdr3_aa: CASTPQGQGAGSYNEQFF

v_call: TRBV6-5
j_call: TRBJ1-1
clone_size: .
d_call: TRBD1
cdr3_nt: TGTGCCAGCAGAACAGGGGCGGTCAACACTGAAGCTTTCTTT
cdr3_aa: CASRTGAVNTEAFF

v_call: TRBV7-9
j_call: TRBJ2-7
clone_size: .
d_call: TRBD1
cdr3_nt: TGTGCCAGCAGCTTAGCCGGGACAGGTCTCGGGGAGCAGTACTTC
cdr3_aa: CASSLAGTGLGEQYF

v_call: TRBV7-2
j_call: TRBJ1-6
clone_size: .
d_call: .
cdr3_nt: TGTGCCAGCAGCTTAGCGCCAAGGGTTTTGGGGGGTAGCTATAATTCACCCCTCCACTTT
cdr3_aa: CASSLAPRVLGGSYNSPLHF

v_call: TRBV10-3
j_call: TRBJ2-6
clone_size: .
d_call: .
cdr3_nt: TGTGCCATCAGTGAGGGGGGGAGGAGTGGGGCCAACGTCCTGACTTTC
cdr3_aa: CAISEGGRSGANVLTF

v_call: TRBV14
j_call: TRBJ2-7
clone_size: .
d_call: TRBD1
cdr3_nt: TGTGCCAGCAGCCGAAGCGGACAGGAACTCTACGAGCAGTACTTC
cdr3_aa: CASSRSGQELYEQYF

v_call: TRBV2
j_call: TRBJ2-6
clone_size: .
d_call: .
cdr3_nt: TGTGTCAGCAGTGATGTGTCATCTGGGGCCAACGTCCTGACTTTC
cdr3_aa: CVSSDVSSGANVLTF

v_call: TRBV7-8
j_call: TRBJ1-6
clone_size: once
d_call: .
cdr3_nt: TGTGCCAGCAGCCGAGAACCGGGATCCAGGAGTTCACCCCTCCACTTT
cdr3_aa: CASSREPGSRSSPLHF

v_call: TRBV9
j_call: TRBJ1-4
clone_size: .
d_call: .
cdr3_nt: TGTGCCAGCAGCGGCGGGCCTAATGAAAAACTGTTTTTT
cdr3_aa: CASSGGPNEKLFF

v_call: TRBV10-3
j_call: TRBJ1-2
clone_size: .
d_call: .
cdr3_nt: TGTGCCATCAGTGACGGGGCGGGGAACTATGGCTACACCTTC
cdr3_aa: CAISDGAGNYGYTF

v_call: TRBV19
j_call: TRBJ1-3
clone_size: few
d_call: .
cdr3_nt: TGTGCCAGTAGTATAGGATCCTACTCTGGAAACACCATATATTTT
cdr3_aa: CASSIGSYSGNTIYF

v_call: TRBV5-1
j_call: TRBJ2-3
clone_size: .
d_call: TRBD1
cdr3_nt: TGCGCCAGCAGCTTTGGGGGACAGAACACAGATACGCAGTATTTT
cdr3_aa: CASSFGGQNTDTQYF

v_call: TRBV5-1
j_call: TRBJ1-1
clone_size: .
d_call: TRBD1
cdr3_nt: TGCGCCAGCAGCTTTTTCGACAGGGCAGGGGCTGAAGCTTTCTTT
cdr3_aa: CASSFFDRAGAEAFF

v_call: TRBV25-1
j_call: TRBJ1-1
clone_size: .
d_call: .
cdr3_nt: TGTGCCAGCAGTTTCCTCGGTGGGGGGGCTGAAAACACTGAAGCTTTCTTT
cdr3_aa: CASSFLGGGAENTEAFF

v_call: TRBV10-2
j_call: TRBJ2-1
clone_size: few
d_call: .
cdr3_nt: TGCGCCAGCACAAGGGCTAGCGCATTTGCTGAGCAGTTCTTC
cdr3_aa: CASTRASAFAEQFF

v_call: TRBV6-1
j_call: TRBJ1-6
clone_size: once
d_call: TRBD1
cdr3_nt: TGTGCCAGCAGTGAACTAACCGGACAGGCGAATTCACCCCTCCACTTT
cdr3_aa: CASSELTGQANSPLHF

v_call: TRBV5-1
j_call: TRBJ2-1
clone_size: .
d_call: TRBD2
cdr3_nt: TGCGCCAGCAGCTTGGGGCTAGCGGGGAACAATGAGCAGTTCTTC
cdr3_aa: CASSLGLAGNNEQFF

v_call: TRBV5-4
j_call: TRBJ2-2
clone_size: .
d_call: .
cdr3_nt: TGTGCCAGCAGCTCTGAGACACGGCATTTGGTCGGGGAGCTGTTTTTT
cdr3_aa: CASSSETRHLVGELFF

v_call: TRBV19
j_call: TRBJ1-3
clone_size: .
d_call: .
cdr3_nt: TGTGCCAGTAGTATTGGAGCCTCTAACAGAAACACCATATATTTT
cdr3_aa: CASSIGASNRNTIYF

v_call: TRBV5-4
j_call: TRBJ1-1
clone_size: .
d_call: TRBD1
cdr3_nt: TGTGCCAGCAGCCTTGACAGGGGGCGGACTGAAGCTTTCTTT
cdr3_aa: CASSLDRGRTEAFF

v_call: TRBV2
j_call: TRBJ2-5
clone_size: few
d_call: TRBD1
cdr3_nt: TGTGCCAGCAGCGACAGGGGAGAGACCCAGTACTTC
cdr3_aa: CASSDRGETQYF

v_call: TRBV3-1/TRBV3-2
j_call: TRBJ2-7
clone_size: .
d_call: TRBD2
cdr3_nt: TGTGCCAGCAGCCCCAGCGGGGGGGCCTACGAGCAGTACTTC
cdr3_aa: CASSPSGGAYEQYF